Listed here are 20 T cell receptor beta chains from one sample, sequenced in a study of T cells expressing NK-cell markers. From its re-call of the 5' RACE reads, TCRdb lists each CDR3 protein once, without DNA. The table gives 550,000 to 600,000 distinct CDR3 sequences; the top ten clones make up around 3.3% of it. Source material: blood T cells: a sorted CD56 or NKG2C T cell subset, CD4+ or CD8+ T cells, or bulk PBMC T cells (not recorded which). The receptors were gathered from a man aged 18 to 29 in good health.

V and J are TRBV11-2 and TRBJ1-4; TCRdb indicates TRBD1, and absent DNA this call remains unverified. CDR1 is SGHAT, CDR2 FQNNGV, per germline. The CDR3 is 16 amino acids. The CDR3 reads CASSPGGVPTNEKLFF.

The V gene is TRBV20-1, the J gene TRBJ2-7; TCRdb proposes TRBD2, but this gene call is untestable without DNA. Looked up from germline, CDR1 is DFQATT and CDR2 is SNEGSKA (reference sequence). The CDR3 loop spans 14 amino acids. CDR3: CRAGPSTNIPEQYF.

The CDR3 here is CASSVEDVGVENEQFF. The rearrangement links TRBV9 to TRBJ2-1; TCRdb reports TRBD2, a call that lacks DNA to check it against. Germline-derived CDR1 and CDR2 are SGDLS and YYNGEE. There are 16 residues in the CDR3. The entire variable domain, with the rest obtained from reference TRBV9 and TRBJ2-1, is as follows: DSGVTQTPKHLITATGQRVTLRCSPRSGDLSVYWYQQSLDQGLQFLIQYYNGEERAKGNILERFSAQQFPDLHSELNLSSLELGDSALYFCASSVEDVGVENEQFFGPGTRLTVL.

V usage is TRBV20-1 and J usage is TRBJ2-7; the TRBD2 assignment by TCRdb is unverifiable without DNA. There are 14 residues in the CDR3. The germline CDR1 and CDR2 sequences are DFQATT and SNEGSKA (reference sequence). CDR3 sequence reads: CSALASGSPYEQYF.

The chain joins TRBV9 to TRBJ2-1; TCRdb lists TRBD2, though no DNA is available to test this call. CDR1 is SGDLS, CDR2 YYNGEE, per germline. This CDR3 is 16 amino acids long. This chain's CDR3 is CASSVRSVEGSGEQFF.

This chain connects TRBV29-1 to TRBJ2-5; with no DNA, the TCRdb D assignment of TRBD1 cannot be verified. From germline, CDR1 is SQVTM and CDR2 ANQGSEA. The CDR3 length is 13 residues. This chain's CDR3 is CSVQNRVEETQYF.

The V call is TRBV5-1, the J call TRBJ2-5; with no DNA, the TCRdb D assignment of TRBD2 cannot be verified. This CDR3 contains 15 residues. The V gene's germline CDR1 is SGHRS and CDR2 YFSETQ. The CDR3 region is CASSKAGGYQETQYF.

The genes are TRBV5-6 and TRBJ2-7; as DNA is missing, the TRBD2 call by TCRdb cannot be tested. Germline assignment: CDR1 SGHDT and CDR2 YYEEEE. The CDR3 runs 15 residues. The CDR3 region is CASSLRAGISYEQYF.

The chain links TRBV12-3 or TRBV12-4 to TRBJ1-1; the D gene TCRdb calls, TRBD1, cannot be checked with no DNA. The CDR3 is made up of 12 amino acids. The CDR3 reads CASSLWGQEAFF.

The chain employs TRBV12-3 or TRBV12-4 and TRBJ2-5; TCRdb picks TRBD2, but there is no DNA to check that call. This CDR3 is 12 amino acids long. The CDR3 region is CASARSYETQYF.

The rearrangement uses TRBV6-5 and TRBJ2-2; the D gene TCRdb calls, TRBD1, cannot be checked with no DNA. Germline V gives CDR1 MNHEY, CDR2 SVGAGI. The CDR3 consists of 15 residues. The CDR3 region is CASSYSLGDTGELFF.

V and J are TRBV21-1 and TRBJ2-1; TCRdb's D call, TRBD2, is unchecked because there is no DNA. TRBV21-1 is reported as a pseudogene. The CDR3 covers 15 residues. This CDR3 is CASSKIPRVINEQFF.

V is TRBV12-3 or TRBV12-4 and J is TRBJ2-3; TCRdb gives TRBD2 as the D gene, but with no DNA this cannot be confirmed. This CDR3 is built from 12 residues. The CDR3 sequence is CASEGNEDTQYF.

V and J are TRBV29-1 and TRBJ2-1; TCRdb indicates TRBD1, and absent DNA this call remains unverified. The CDR3 is 15 amino acids. Germline CDR1 SQVTM, CDR2 ANQGSEA. The CDR3 reads CSVEDRGTSQREQFF.

CDR3 residues: CASSSTGDTGELFF. The V call is TRBV6-5, the J call TRBJ2-2; TCRdb outputs TRBD2, but without DNA this stays unchecked. This CDR3 is built from 14 residues. CDR1 MNHEY and CDR2 SVGAGI come from the germline V gene.

Here the CDR3 reads CASMAGGNTIYF. The chain employs TRBV10-2 and TRBJ1-3; TCRdb calls TRBD1, which cannot be checked without DNA. Germline V CDR1 and CDR2: WSHSY, SAAADI. This CDR3 has 12 residues.

This sequence joins TRBV4-3 and TRBJ2-1; the D gene TCRdb calls, TRBD2, cannot be checked with no DNA. The CDR3 sequence is 17 residues long. CDR1 LGHNA and CDR2 YSLEER come from the germline V gene. This chain's CDR3 is CASSQESTPVNYNEQFF.

V usage is TRBV7-9 and J usage is TRBJ2-1; TCRdb indicates TRBD1, and absent DNA this call remains unverified. Germline V gives CDR1 SEHNR, CDR2 FQNEAQ (reference sequence). The CDR3 runs to 17 residues. The CDR3 sequence: CASSLEGAAGAPNEQFF.

This chain connects TRBV4-2 to TRBJ2-7; TCRdb returns TRBD1, unconfirmable since there is no DNA. This CDR3 region has 14 residues. CDR1 is LGHNA and CDR2 is YNFKEQ in the germline V gene. CDR3 amino acids: CASSQGDSTYEQYF.

J is TRBJ2-1 and V is TRBV24-1. Germline CDR1 is KGHDR and CDR2 is SFDVKD. The CDR3 consists of 15 residues. The CDR3 loop reads CATSDPRTRFNEQFF.